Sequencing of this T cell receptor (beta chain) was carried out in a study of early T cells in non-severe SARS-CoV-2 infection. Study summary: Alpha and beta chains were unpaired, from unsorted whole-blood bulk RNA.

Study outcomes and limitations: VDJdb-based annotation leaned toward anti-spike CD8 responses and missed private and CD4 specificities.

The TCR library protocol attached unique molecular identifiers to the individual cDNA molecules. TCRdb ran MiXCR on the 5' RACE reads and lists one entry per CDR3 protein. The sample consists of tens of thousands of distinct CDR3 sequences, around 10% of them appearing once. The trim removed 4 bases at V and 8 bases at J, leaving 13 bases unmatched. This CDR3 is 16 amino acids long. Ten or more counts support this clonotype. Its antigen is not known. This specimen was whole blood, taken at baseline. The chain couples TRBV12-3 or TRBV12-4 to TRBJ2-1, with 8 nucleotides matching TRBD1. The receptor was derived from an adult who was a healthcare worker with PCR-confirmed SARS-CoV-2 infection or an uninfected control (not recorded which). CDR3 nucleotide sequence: TGTGCCAGCAGTTCCTCTCCAGGACAGGGATTCGATGAGCAGTTCTTC. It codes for CASSSSPGQGFDEQFF.